A selection of T cell receptor beta chains follows, all from one sample in a study of technical replicates of blood from a few donors. Repertoires were generated with immunoSEQ multiplex PCR, while TCRdb's copy carries only in-frame clones and drops some. The data show approximately 89,000 clones, roughly 93% seen once. The sequenced sample consisted of T cells isolated from PBMCs. The source is a human donor in good health. The CDR3 runs from the conserved cysteine through the conserved F or W. The order of the fields is J gene, V gene, D gene, clone size, CDR3 DNA, CDR3 protein. The D gene is left open where the match is weak. Clone size appears in some rows only: once, few, many, or a class for an expanded clone.

TRBJ2-5	TRBV10-3	NA	few	TGTGCCTTAATGCGGGAGACCCAGTACTTC	CALMRETQYF
TRBJ2-1	TRBV28	TRBD2	NA	TGTGCCAGCAGTTTATTCGACCGGGACTACTCCTACAATGAGCAGTTCTTC	CASSLFDRDYSYNEQFF
TRBJ2-7	TRBV4-1	NA	NA	TGCGCCAGCAGCCAAGATCCGGGAAACTACGAGCAGTACTTC	CASSQDPGNYEQYF
TRBJ2-3	TRBV27	TRBD2	NA	TGTGCCAGCAGGGTACTAGCGGGAACAGATACGCAGTATTTT	CASRVLAGTDTQYF
TRBJ2-1	TRBV10-2	TRBD1	NA	TGCGCCAGCAGTAACCCGGGACAGGGGCCCTTAAACAATGAGCAGTTCTTC	CASSNPGQGPLNNEQFF
TRBJ2-1	TRBV5-1	TRBD1	NA	TGCGCCAGCAGCCTCGGACAGGGCTCCTACAATGAGCAGTTCTTC	CASSLGQGSYNEQFF
TRBJ1-1	TRBV4-1	TRBD1	NA	TGCGCCAGCAGCCAAGGGGACAGGGTGGGTGAAGCTTTCTTT	CASSQGDRVGEAFF
TRBJ2-1	TRBV19	NA	NA	TGTGCCAGTAGTAAGAGCGGACTCTACAATGAGCAGTTCTTC	CASSKSGLYNEQFF
TRBJ1-5	TRBV19	TRBD1	NA	TGTGCCAGTACTAGTCAGGGACAGGGGAGCAATCAGCCCCAGCATTTT	CASTSQGQGSNQPQHF
TRBJ2-7	TRBV6-5	NA	NA	TGTGCCAGCACCTCAGGGGTCTACGAGCAGTACTTC	CASTSGVYEQYF
TRBJ2-1	TRBV5-6	TRBD2	NA	TGTGCCAGCAGCTTTACTAGGAGTCTAGCGGGAGACGTCTACAATGAGCAGTTCTTC	CASSFTRSLAGDVYNEQFF
TRBJ1-1	TRBV10-3	NA	NA	TGTGCCACGGGAGGTACGGACTCTAGAGCTTTCTTT	CATGGTDSRAFF
TRBJ2-7	TRBV7-2	TRBD1	NA	TGTGCCAGCAGCCAAATCGGGACAGGGAGGGACGAGCAGTACTTC	CASSQIGTGRDEQYF
TRBJ1-4	TRBV2	TRBD1	NA	TGTGCCAGCAGACTCGACAGGGACTCTAATGAAAAACTGTTTTTT	CASRLDRDSNEKLFF